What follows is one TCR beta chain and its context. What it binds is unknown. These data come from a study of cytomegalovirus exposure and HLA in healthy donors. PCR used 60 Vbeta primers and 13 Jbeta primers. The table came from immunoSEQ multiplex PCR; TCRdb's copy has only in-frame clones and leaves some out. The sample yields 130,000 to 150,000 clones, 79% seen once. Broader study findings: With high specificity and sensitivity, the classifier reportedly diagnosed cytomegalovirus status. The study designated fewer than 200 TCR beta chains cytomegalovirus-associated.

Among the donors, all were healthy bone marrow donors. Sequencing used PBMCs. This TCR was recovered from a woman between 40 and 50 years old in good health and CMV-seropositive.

In nucleotides, the CDR3 is TGTGCCAGCAGCCAAGATACCCGGGGGGGGTCGTTCAATGAGCAGTTCTTC. This encodes CASSQDTRGGSFNEQFF. The chain employs TRBV4-2 and TRBJ2-1; the match to TRBD2 covers 8 bases. This CDR3 is built from 17 residues. V lost 0 bases, J lost 6 bases, and 10 bases stayed unmatched. CDR1 LGHNA and CDR2 YNFKEQ come from the germline V gene.